This entry features one T cell receptor beta chain sequence. Its antigen specificity is not known. No qualities accompany the bases; no much larger clone lies one base away. The germline V gene gives CDR1 as MDHEN and CDR2 as SYDVKM. Clipping removes 4 bases from V and 2 bases from J, with 12 as the unmatched junction base count. There are 17 amino acids in the CDR3, from cysteine to phenylalanine inclusive. Here the CDR3 DNA is all that survives: 51 bases in frame from base 1. The data were taken from a study of blood T cell repertoires in COVID-19 (dated by TCRdb to 2018 to 2021). Background for the entire study: Samples covering the acute and convalescent phases of COVID-19 were provided by collaborators in the United States, Italy and Spain. The prospective study material was composed of cDNA or gDNA derived from T cells, B-cell-depleted T cells, or PBMCs. Subjects who had been exposed to COVID-19, were actively infected with it, or had recovered from it provided the deeply sampled blood TCRbeta repertoires that made up the dataset. The repertoires were made available in a free public database intended to serve as a resource for research on the immune response to SARS-CoV-2. Samples were obtained from the ongoing ImmuneRACE study (first 160 participants) and from over a thousand subjects provided by 6 global collaborators. Sample metadata almost always included a de-identified subject ID, COVID-19 status, age in years and sex. HLA class I and class II types, where available, came from metadata supplied by the sample provider rather than from assay-based typing.

The collaborating institutions used their own protocols to collect whole blood in K2EDTA tubes. For TCRbeta analysis, collaborators shipped samples in one of three forms: frozen whole blood, isolated PBMCs, or DNA extracted from either of those sample types. TCRbeta CDR3 regions were amplified from genomic DNA by means of the immunoSEQ Assay, a bias-controlled multiplex PCR. The source study handled its data this way. Nucleated cell counts per sample were estimated from amplification of reference gene primers within the assay. To quantify the absolute abundance of each unique TCRbeta CDR3 rearrangement, sequence reads were collapsed and filtered. For each sample, productive Simpson clonality was calculated as the square root of Simpson's diversity index across productive rearrangements. TCRdb carries this immuneACCESS record with in-frame sequences only. Its versions omit some clonotypes, under half of them owing to an unresolved V gene in the studies checked, with the rest unexplained. V, J and clone size derive from that table, while D and trimming were established from the DNA sequence. Within this sample are around 100,000 clones, with approximately 90% of them counted one time only. Of the sample, 15% is held by the ten largest clones.

The full study reports these points: The quantity of clinical and demographic metadata differed by source and by participant and was supplied without curation.

The receptor was isolated from a human donor in a cohort sampled during active COVID-19. The sequenced sample consisted of peripheral blood. Recombination linked TRBV28 to TRBJ1-2; 8 bases in the junction line up with TRBD1. In nucleotide form, the sequence is TGTGCCAGCAGTTCCCCAGGACAGGGTGGGTTAAACTATGGCTACACCTTC. Its translation reads: CASSSPGQGGLNYGYTF.